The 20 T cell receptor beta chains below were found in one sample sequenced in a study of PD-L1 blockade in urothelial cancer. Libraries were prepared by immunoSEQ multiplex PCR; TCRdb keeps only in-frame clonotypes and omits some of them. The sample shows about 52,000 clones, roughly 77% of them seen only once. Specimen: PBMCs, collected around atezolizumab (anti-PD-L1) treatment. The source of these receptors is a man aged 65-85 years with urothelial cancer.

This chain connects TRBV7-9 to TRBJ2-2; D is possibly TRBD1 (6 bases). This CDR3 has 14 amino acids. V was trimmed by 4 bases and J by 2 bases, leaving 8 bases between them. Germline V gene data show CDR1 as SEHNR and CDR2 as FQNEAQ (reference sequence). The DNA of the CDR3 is TGTGCCAGCAGCTCCGGGACAAACACCGGGGAGCTGTTTTTT. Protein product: CASSSGTNTGELFF.

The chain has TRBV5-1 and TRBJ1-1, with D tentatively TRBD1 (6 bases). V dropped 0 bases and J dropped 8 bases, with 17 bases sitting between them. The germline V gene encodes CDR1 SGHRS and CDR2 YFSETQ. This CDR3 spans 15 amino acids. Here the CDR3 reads CASSLVGGQSQEAFF. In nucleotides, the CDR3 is TGCGCCAGCAGCTTGGTTGGAGGACAGTCACAAGAAGCTTTCTTT.

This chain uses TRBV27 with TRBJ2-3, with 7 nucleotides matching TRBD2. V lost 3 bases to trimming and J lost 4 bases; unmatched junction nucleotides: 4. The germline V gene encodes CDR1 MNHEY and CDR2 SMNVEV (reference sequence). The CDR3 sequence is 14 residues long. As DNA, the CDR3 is TGTGCCAGCAGTTTGACTAGCTTCCCAGATACGCAGTATTTT. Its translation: CASSLTSFPDTQYF.

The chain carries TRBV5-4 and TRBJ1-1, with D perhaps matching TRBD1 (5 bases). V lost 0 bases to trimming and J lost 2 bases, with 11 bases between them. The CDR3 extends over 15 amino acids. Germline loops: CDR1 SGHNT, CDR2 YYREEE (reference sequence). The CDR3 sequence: CASSLVNRPNTEAFF. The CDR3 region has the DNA TGTGCCAGCAGCTTGGTTAACAGGCCTAACACTGAAGCTTTCTTT.

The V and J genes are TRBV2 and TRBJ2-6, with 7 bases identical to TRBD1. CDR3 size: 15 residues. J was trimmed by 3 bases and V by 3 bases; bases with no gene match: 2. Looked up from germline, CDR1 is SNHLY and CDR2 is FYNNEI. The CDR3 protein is CASSEAGGGANVLTF. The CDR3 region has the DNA TGTGCCAGCAGTGAGGCAGGGGGTGGGGCCAACGTCCTGACTTTC.

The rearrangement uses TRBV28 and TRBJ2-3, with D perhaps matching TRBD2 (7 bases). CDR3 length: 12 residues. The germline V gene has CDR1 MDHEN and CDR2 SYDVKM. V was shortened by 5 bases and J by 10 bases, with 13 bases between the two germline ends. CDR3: CASSIPGGPQYF. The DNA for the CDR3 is TGTGCCAGCAGTATACCGGGGGGCCCGCAGTATTTT.

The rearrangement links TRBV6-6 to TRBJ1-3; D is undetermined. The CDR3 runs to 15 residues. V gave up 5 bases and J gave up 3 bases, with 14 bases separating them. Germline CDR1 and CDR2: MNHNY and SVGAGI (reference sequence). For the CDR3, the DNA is TGTGCCAGCAGTCGGGAGGCAAATTTTGGAAACACCATATATTTT. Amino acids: CASSREANFGNTIYF.

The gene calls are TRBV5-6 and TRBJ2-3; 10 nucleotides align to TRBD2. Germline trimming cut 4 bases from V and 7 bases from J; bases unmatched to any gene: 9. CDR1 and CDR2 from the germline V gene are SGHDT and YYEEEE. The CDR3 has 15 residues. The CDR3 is CASSRTSGGGNTQYF. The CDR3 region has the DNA TGTGCCAGCAGCCGGACTAGCGGAGGGGGAAATACGCAGTATTTT.

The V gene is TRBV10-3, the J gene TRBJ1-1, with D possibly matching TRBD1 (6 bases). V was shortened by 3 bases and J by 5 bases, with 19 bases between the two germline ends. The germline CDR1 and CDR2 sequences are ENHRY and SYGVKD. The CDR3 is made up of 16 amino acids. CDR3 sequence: CAISDQGQRGSTEAFF. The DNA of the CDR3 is TGTGCCATCAGTGACCAGGGACAAAGGGGATCAACTGAAGCTTTCTTT.

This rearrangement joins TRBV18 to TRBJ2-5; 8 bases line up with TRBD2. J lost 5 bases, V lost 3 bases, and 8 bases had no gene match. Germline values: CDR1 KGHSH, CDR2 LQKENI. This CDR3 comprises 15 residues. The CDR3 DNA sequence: TGTGCCAGCTCACCCCAGCGGGAGAAGATTGAGACCCAGTACTTC. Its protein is CASSPQREKIETQYF. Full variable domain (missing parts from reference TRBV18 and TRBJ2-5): NAGVMQNPRHLVRRRGQEARLRCSPMKGHSHVYWYRQLPEEGLKFMVYLQKENIIDESGMPKERFSAEFPKEGPSILRIQQVVRGDSAAYFCASSPQREKIETQYFGPGTRLLVL.

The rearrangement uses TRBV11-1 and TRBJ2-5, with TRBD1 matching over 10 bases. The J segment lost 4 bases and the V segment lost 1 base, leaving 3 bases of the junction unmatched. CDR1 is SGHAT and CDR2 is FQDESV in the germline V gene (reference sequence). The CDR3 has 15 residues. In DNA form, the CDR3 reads TGTGCCAGCAGCTTAGGGACAGGGGGTAGAGAGACCCAGTACTTC. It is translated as CASSLGTGGRETQYF.

In DNA form, the CDR3 reads TGTGCCAGCAGCCCTACAGGGTTAACCTACGAGCAGTACTTC. It translates to CASSPTGLTYEQYF. The V call is TRBV28, the J call TRBJ2-7, with a tentative D call TRBD1 (6 bases). Germline loops: CDR1 MDHEN, CDR2 SYDVKM. The CDR3 is 14 amino acids. V was cut by 6 bases and J by 2 bases, with 14 bases left in between. The complete variable domain, with remaining parts taken from reference TRBV28 and TRBJ2-7, reads DVKVTQSSRYLVKRTGEKVFLECVQDMDHENMFWYRQDPGLGLRLIYFSYDVKMKEKGDIPEGYSVSREKKERFSLILESASTNQTSMYLCASSPTGLTYEQYFGPGTRLTVT.

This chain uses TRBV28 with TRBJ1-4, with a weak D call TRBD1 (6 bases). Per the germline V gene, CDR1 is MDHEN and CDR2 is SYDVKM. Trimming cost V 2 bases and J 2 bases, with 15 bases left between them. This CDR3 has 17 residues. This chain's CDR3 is CASSLAGGERTNEKLFF. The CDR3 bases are TGTGCCAGCAGTTTAGCGGGGGGCGAGCGGACTAATGAAAAACTGTTTTTT.

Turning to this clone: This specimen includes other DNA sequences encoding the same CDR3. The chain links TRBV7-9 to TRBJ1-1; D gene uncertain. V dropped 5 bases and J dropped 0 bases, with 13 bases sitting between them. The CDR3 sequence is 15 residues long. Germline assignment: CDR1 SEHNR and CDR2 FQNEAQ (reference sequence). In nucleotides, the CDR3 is TGTGCCAGCAGCCTCGGAGGAGTTATGAACACTGAAGCTTTCTTT. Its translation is CASSLGGVMNTEAFF.

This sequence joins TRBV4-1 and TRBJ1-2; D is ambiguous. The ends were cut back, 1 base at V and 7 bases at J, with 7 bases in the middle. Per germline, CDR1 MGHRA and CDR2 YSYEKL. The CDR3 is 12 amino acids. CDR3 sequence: CASSQASFGYTF. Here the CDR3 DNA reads TGCGCCAGCAGCCAAGCTTCTTTTGGCTACACCTTC.

The CDR3 nucleotides read TGTGCCAGCAGTAGGACAGGGCGGGATGTCTACACCTTC. Protein product: CASSRTGRDVYTF. The chain joins TRBV21-1 to TRBJ1-2; the table's D call, TRBD1, was not checked against the DNA. TRBV21-1 is a recognized pseudogene. This CDR3 spans 13 amino acids.

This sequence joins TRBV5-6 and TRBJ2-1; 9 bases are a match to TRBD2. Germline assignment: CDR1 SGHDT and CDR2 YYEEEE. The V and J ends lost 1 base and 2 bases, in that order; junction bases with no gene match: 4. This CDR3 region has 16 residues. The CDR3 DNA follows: TGTGCCAGCAGCTTGATAGCGGGGGAGGCCTACAATGAGCAGTTCTTC. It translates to CASSLIAGEAYNEQFF.

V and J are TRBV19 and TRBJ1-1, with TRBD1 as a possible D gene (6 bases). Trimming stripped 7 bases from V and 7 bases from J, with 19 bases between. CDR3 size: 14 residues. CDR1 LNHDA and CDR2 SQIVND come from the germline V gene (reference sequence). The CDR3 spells CASTPGVGRLEAFF. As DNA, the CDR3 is TGTGCCAGTACTCCAGGGGTGGGCAGGCTTGAAGCTTTCTTT.

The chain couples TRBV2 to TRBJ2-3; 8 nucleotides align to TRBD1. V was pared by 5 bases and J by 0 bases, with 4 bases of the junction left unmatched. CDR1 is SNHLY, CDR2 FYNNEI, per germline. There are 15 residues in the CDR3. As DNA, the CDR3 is TGTGCCAGCAGTTTGGGACAGGTCAGCACAGATACGCAGTATTTT. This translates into CASSLGQVSTDTQYF.

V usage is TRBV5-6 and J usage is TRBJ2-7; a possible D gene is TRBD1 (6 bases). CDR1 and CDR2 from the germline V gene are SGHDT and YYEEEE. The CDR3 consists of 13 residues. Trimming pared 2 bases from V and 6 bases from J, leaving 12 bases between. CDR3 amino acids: CASSFGQKVEQYF. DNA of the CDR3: TGTGCCAGCAGCTTCGGACAGAAGGTCGAGCAGTACTTC.